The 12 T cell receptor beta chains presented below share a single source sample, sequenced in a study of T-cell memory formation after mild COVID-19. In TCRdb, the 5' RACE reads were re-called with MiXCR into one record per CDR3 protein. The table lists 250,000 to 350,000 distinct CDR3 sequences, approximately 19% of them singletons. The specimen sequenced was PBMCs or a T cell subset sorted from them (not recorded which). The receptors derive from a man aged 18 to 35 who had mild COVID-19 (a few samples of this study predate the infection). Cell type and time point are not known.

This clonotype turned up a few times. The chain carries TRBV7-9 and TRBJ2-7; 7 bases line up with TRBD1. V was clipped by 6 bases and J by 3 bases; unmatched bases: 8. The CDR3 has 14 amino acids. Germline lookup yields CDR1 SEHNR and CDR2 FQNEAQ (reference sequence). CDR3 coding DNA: TGTGCCAGCAGTCATAAGGGGGCGGTCTACGAGCAGTACGTC. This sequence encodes CASSHKGAVYEQYV.

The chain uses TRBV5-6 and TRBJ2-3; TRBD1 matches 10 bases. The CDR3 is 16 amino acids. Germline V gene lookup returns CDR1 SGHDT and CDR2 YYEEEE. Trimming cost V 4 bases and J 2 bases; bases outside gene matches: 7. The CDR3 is CASSNRDRGYTDTQYF. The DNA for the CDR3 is TGTGCCAGCAGCAACCGGGACAGGGGATACACAGATACGCAGTATTTT.

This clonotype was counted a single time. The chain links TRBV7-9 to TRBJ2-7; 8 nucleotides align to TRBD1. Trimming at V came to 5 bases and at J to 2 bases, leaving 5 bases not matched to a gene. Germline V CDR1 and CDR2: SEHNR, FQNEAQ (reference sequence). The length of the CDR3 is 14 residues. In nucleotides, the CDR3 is TGTGCCAGCAGCCCCCGGACAGGGCCCTACGAGCAGTACTTC. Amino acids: CASSPRTGPYEQYF.

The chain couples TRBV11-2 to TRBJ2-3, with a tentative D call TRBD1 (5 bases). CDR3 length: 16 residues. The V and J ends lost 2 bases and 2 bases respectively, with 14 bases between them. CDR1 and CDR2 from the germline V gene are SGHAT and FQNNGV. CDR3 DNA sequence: TGTGCCAGCAGCTTATCGGGTAGGGGTTACACAGATACGCAGTATTTT. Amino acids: CASSLSGRGYTDTQYF. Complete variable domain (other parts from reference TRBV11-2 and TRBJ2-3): EAGVAQSPRYKIIEKRQSVAFWCNPISGHATLYWYQQILGQGPKLLIQFQNNGVVDDSQLPKDRFSAERLKGVDSTLKIQPAKLEDSAVYLCASSLSGRGYTDTQYFGPGTRLTVL.

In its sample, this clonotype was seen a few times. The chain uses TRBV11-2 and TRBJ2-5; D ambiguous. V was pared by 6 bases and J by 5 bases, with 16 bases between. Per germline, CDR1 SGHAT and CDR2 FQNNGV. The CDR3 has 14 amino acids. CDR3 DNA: TGTGCCAGCAGGTCAAACCGCCATCGTGAGACCCAGTACTTC. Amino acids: CASRSNRHRETQYF.

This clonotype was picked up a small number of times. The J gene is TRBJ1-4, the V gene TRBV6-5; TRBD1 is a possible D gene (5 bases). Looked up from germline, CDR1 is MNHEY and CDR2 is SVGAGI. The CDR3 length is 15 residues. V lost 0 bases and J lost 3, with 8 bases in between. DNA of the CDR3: TGTGCCAGCAGTTACTCGAGACAGCCTAATGAAAAACTGTTTTTT. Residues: CASSYSRQPNEKLFF.

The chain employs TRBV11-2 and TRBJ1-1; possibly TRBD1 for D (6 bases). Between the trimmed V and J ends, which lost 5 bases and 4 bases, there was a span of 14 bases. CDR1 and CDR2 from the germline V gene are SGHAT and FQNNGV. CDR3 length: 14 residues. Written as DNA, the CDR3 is TGTGCCAGCAGCCGATTGACAGGTCGCACTGAAGCTTTCTTT. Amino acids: CASSRLTGRTEAFF.

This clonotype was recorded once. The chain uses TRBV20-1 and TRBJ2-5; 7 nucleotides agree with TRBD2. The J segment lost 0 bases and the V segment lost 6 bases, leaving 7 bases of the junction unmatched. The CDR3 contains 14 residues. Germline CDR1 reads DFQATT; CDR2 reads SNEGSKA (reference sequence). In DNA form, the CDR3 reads TGCAGTGCGTGGCGAGCGGGGAACCAAGAGACCCAGTACTTC. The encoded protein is CSAWRAGNQETQYF.

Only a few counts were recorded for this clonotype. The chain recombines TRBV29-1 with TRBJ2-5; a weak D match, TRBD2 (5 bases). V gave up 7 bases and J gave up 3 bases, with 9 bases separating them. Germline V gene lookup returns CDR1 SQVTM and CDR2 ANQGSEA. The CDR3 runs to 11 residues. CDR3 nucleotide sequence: TGCAGCGCCAGGAGGAAAGAGACCCAGTACTTC. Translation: CSARRKETQYF.

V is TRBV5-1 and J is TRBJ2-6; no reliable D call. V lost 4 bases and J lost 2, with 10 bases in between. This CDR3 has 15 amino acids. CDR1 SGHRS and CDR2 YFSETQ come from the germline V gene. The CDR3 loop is CASSELGAGANVLTF. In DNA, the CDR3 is TGCGCCAGCAGCGAATTAGGCGCTGGGGCCAACGTCCTGACTTTC.

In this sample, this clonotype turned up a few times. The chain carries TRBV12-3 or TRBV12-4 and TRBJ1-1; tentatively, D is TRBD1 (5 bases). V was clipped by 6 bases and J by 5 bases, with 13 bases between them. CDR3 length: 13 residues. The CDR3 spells CASSDSLGTEAFF. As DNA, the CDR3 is TGTGCCAGCAGCGACAGTCTAGGGACTGAAGCTTTCTTT.

CDR3 amino acids: CASSPDVGDTQYF. CDR3 in DNA: TGTGCCAGCAGCCCCGACGTGGGGGATACGCAGTATTTT. The V and J genes are TRBV9 and TRBJ2-3; D is unresolved. This CDR3 spans 13 amino acids. The ends were cut back, 4 bases at V and 6 bases at J, with 12 bases in the middle. The germline gives CDR1 SGDLS, CDR2 YYNGEE.